This TCR beta chain is from a study of beta chain features in type 1 diabetes. Expressed TCRB transcripts got sequenced, as all isolated RNA was reverse transcribed. Sequenced by immunoSEQ multiplex PCR; TCRdb stores in-frame clones only, minus some. Of roughly 40,000 clones in the sample, around 48% are singletons; the top ten hold 0.72%. The table lists this clone with a few counts. The antigen is not known. General study findings and limits: The study found that naive, central memory and Treg TCRB repertoires appeared more similar in patients than in healthy donors. Shortening that was moderate but significant affected the TCRB CDR3s of Type 1 diabetes patients in all four CD4+ subsets.

The ends lost 5 bases at V and 5 bases at J; junction bases unmatched: 11. CDR1 SQVTM and CDR2 ANQGSEA come from the germline V gene. CDR3 length: 15 residues. The origin of this receptor is a woman aged 18-29 years in good health. Sequenced sample: central memory CD4+ T cells from blood. The chain joins TRBV29-1 to TRBJ1-5; 8 nucleotides agree with TRBD1. The CDR3 loop reads CSVSSRTGSHQPQHF. The CDR3, as DNA: TGCAGCGTTTCCAGCCGGACAGGGAGCCATCAGCCCCAGCATTTT.